This T cell receptor (beta chain) was documented in a study of Graves' ophthalmopathy and Graves' hyperthyroidism. As for the study in general: Before any treatment, peripheral blood was taken at the initial diagnosis. Study-wide results and caveats: Blood contained most expanded thyroid clonotypes exceeding 0.001 frequency. Discrimination between ophthalmopathy and stable hyperthyroidism by a 13-signature model showed 85% to 90% sensitivity and about 84% specificity.

The authors amplified TCR beta CDR3 regions, and they did so from RNA transcripts for repertoire sequencing. An opening RT-PCR round employed HTBI primers and preceded a second-round multiplex PCR. A single record per CDR3 protein comes from TCRdb applying MiXCR to the multiplex PCR reads. The sample holds roughly 610,000 distinct CDR3 sequences, approximately 22% seen once. Stable hyperthyroidism was defined by absence of ophthalmopathy within 18 months of follow-up. A note on this clonotype: The antigen is undetermined.

CDR1 is SGHAT, CDR2 FQNNGV, per germline. This CDR3 is built from 16 residues. Trimming took 1 base from V and 1 from J; bases not matched to a gene: 6. This sequence was found in a woman in her late teens or twenties with stable Graves' hyperthyroidism. Some clones in this sample may be carry-over from other donors' samples. The sequencing input was peripheral blood. The chain combines TRBV11-2 with TRBJ2-7, with 8 bases lining up with TRBD1. In DNA, the CDR3 is TGTGCCAGCAGCTTAGTTAAGGGACAGGATTCCTACGAGCAGTACTTC. Translating gives CASSLVKGQDSYEQYF.